This TCR beta chain was recorded in a study of T-cell memory formation after mild COVID-19. Study as a whole: There were largely donor-specific TCR clusters. Study-level findings and limits: Mainly CM and EM harbored the contracting CD4+ clones; mainly EMRA harbored the CD8+ ones.

V lost 1 base and J lost 1, with 7 bases in between. The germline CDR1 and CDR2 sequences are KGHSH and LQKENI. This CDR3 spans 14 amino acids. TCRdb ran MiXCR on the 5' RACE reads and lists one entry per CDR3 protein. The sample holds hundreds of thousands of distinct CDR3 sequences, around 28% seen once. For this clonotype: The antigen is undetermined.

The sequenced material came from PBMCs or a T cell subset sorted from them (not recorded which). The receptor comes from an adult woman who had mild COVID-19 (a few samples of this study predate the infection). Cell type and time point are not known. J is TRBJ1-1 and V is TRBV18; D remains ambiguous. CDR3 nucleotide sequence: TGTGCCAGCTCACCACAAGAGGCGAACACTGAAGCTTTCTTT. Amino acids: CASSPQEANTEAFF.